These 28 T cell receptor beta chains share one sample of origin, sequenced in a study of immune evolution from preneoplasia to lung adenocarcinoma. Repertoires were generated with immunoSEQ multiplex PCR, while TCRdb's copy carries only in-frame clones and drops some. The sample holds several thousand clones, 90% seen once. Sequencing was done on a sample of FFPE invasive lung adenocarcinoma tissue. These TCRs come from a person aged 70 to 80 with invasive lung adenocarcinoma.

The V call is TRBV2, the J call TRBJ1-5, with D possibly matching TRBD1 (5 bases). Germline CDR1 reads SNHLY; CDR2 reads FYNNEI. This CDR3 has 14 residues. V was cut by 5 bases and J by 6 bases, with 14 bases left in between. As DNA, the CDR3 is TGTGCCAGCAGTTCCGGACAAGATGGTCAGCCCCAGCATTTT. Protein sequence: CASSSGQDGQPQHF.

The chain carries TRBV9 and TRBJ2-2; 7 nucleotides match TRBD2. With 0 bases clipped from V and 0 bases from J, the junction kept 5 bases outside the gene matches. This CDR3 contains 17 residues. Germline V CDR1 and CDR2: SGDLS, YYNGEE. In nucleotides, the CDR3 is TGTGCCAGCAGCGTAGGGGAGGGCAGCGCGAACACCGGGGAGCTGTTTTTT. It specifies CASSVGEGSANTGELFF.

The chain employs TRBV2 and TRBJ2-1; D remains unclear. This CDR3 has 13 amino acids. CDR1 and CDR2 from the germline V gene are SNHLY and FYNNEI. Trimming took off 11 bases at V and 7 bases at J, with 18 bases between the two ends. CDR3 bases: TGTGCCTCAAGGGTCTATTGGGTGAATGAGCAGTTCTTC. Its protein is CASRVYWVNEQFF.

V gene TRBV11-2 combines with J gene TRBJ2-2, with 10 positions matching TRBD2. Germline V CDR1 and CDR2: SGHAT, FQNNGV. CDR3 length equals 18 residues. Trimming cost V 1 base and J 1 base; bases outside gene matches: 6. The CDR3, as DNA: TGTGCCAGCAGCTTAGGCCCGAGACTAGCGGGGAACACCGGGGAGCTGTTTTTT. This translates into CASSLGPRLAGNTGELFF.

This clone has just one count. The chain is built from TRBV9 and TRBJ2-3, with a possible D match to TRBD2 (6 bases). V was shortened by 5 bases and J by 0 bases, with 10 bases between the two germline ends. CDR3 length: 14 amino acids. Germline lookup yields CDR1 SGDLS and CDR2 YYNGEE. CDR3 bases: TGTGCCAGCAGTATTGGGGGGAGCACAGATACGCAGTATTTT. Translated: CASSIGGSTDTQYF.

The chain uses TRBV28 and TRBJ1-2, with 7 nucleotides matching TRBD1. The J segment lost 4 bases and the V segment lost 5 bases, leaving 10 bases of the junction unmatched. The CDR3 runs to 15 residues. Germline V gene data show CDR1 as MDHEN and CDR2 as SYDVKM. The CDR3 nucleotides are TGTGCCAGCAGTCCGCCAGGGACAGTGGCCTATGGCTACACCTTC. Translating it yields CASSPPGTVAYGYTF.

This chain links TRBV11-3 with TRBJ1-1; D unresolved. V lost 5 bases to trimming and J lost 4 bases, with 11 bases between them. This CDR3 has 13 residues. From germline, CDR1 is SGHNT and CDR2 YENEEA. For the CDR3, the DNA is TGTGCCAGCAGCCATGAGGCGAGCACTGAAGCTTTCTTT. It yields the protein CASSHEASTEAFF.

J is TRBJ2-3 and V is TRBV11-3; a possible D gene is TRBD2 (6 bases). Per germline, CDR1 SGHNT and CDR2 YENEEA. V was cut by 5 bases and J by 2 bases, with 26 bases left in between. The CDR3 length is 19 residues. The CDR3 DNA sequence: TGTGCCAGCAGCAGTCAACCGGGACTTTTTTCCACCTACACAGATACGCAGTATTTT. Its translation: CASSSQPGLFSTYTDTQYF.

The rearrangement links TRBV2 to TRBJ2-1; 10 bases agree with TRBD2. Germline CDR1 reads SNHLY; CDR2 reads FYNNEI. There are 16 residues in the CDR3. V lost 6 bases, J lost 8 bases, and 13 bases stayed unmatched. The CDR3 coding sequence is TGTGCCAGCAGGCAAGGACTAGCGGACGTCGGGGATGAGCAGTTCTTC. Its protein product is CASRQGLADVGDEQFF.

In DNA form, the CDR3 reads TGTGCCAGCAGTTTCGGGTTCGGGACAGTGAACACTGAAGCTTTCTTT. Its translation: CASSFGFGTVNTEAFF. This sequence joins TRBV6-6 and TRBJ1-1, with TRBD1 identical over 7 bases. CDR1 and CDR2 from the germline V gene are MNHNY and SVGAGI (reference sequence). Trimming removed 4 bases from V and 0 bases from J; junction bases left unmatched: 8. The CDR3 loop spans 16 amino acids.

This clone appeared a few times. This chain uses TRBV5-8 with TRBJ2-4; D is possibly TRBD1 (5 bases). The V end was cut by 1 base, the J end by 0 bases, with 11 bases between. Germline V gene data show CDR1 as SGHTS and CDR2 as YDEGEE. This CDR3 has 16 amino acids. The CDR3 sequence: CASSLKGWIAKNIQYF. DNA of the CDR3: TGTGCCAGCAGCTTGAAGGGGTGGATAGCCAAAAACATTCAGTACTTC.

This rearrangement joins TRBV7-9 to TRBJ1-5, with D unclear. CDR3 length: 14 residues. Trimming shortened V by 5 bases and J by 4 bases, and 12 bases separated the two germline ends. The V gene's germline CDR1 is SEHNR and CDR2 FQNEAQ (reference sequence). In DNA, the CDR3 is TGTGCCAGCAGCCCCGGCGGGCCTAATCAGCCCCAGCATTTT. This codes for CASSPGGPNQPQHF.

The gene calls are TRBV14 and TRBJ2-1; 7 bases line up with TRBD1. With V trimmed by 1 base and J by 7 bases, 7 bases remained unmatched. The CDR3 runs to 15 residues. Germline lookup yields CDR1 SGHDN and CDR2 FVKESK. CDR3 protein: CASSQGQGAWNEQFF. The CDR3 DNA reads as TGTGCCAGCAGCCAAGGACAGGGCGCTTGGAATGAGCAGTTCTTC.

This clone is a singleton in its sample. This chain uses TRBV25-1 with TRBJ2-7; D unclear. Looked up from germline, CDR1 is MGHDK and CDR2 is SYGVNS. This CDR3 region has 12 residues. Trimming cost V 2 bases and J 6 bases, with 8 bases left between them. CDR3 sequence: CASSEVWGEQYF. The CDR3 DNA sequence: TGTGCCAGCAGTGAAGTATGGGGCGAGCAGTACTTC.

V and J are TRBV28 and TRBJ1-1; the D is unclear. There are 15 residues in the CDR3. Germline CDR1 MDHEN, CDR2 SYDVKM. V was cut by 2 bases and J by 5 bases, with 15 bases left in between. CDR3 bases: TGTGCCAGCAGTTTAGGCTACGGGTTTCGAACTGAAGCTTTCTTT. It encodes CASSLGYGFRTEAFF.

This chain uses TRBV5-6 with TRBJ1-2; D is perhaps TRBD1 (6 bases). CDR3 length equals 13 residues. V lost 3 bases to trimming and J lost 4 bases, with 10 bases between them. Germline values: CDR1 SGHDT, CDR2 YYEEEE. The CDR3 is CASSSGHRYGYTF. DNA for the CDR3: TGTGCCAGCAGCTCGGGACACCGCTATGGCTACACCTTC.

The CDR3 coding sequence is TGTGCCAGCAGCTTGGGGCTAGGGGAACAAGAGACCCAGTACTTC. Its protein is CASSLGLGEQETQYF. J is TRBJ2-5 and V is TRBV7-3; possible D gene TRBD1, 5 bases. The V gene's germline CDR1 is SGHTA and CDR2 FQGTGA. The CDR3 loop spans 15 amino acids. The germline V and J ends were trimmed by 3 bases and 2 bases, with 13 bases remaining between them. Drawing the rest from reference TRBV7-3 and TRBJ2-5, the complete variable domain is GAGVSQTPSNKVTEKGKYVELRCDPISGHTALYWYRQSLGQGPEFLIYFQGTGAADDSGLPNDRFFAVRPEGSVSTLKIQRTERGDSAVYLCASSLGLGEQETQYFGPGTRLLVL.

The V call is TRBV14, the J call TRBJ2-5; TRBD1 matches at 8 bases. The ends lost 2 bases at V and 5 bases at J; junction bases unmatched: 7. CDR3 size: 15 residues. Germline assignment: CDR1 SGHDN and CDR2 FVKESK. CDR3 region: CASSQTTGARETQYF. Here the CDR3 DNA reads TGTGCCAGCAGCCAAACGACAGGGGCGAGGGAGACCCAGTACTTC.

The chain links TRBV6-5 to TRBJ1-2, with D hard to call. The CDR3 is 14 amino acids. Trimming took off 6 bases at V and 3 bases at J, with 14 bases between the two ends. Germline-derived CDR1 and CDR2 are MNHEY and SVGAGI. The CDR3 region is CASSRSGGYYGYTF. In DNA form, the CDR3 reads TGTGCCAGCAGCCGTAGTGGCGGCTACTATGGCTACACCTTC.

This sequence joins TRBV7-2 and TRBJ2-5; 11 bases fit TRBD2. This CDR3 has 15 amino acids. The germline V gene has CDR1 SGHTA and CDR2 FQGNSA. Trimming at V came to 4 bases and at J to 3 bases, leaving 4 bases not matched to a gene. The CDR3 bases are TGTGCCAGCAGCTCACCTAGCGGGGGGAAAGAGACCCAGTACTTC. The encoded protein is CASSSPSGGKETQYF.

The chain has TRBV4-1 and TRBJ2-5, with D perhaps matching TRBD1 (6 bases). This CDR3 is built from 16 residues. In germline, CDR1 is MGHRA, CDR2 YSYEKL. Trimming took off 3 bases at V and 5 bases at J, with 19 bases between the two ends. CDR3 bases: TGCGCCAGCAGCCAGCTGGCAGGACAGTACTGGGAGACCCAGTACTTC. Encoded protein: CASSQLAGQYWETQYF.

CDR3 bases: TGTGCCACCAGCAGGGGGACAGGGGGTGTGGGCACAGATACGCAGTATTTT. This translates into CATSRGTGGVGTDTQYF. J is TRBJ2-3 and V is TRBV15; 11 bases are shared with TRBD1. The CDR3 length is 17 residues. V shed 3 bases, J shed 1 base, and the junction held 6 bases outside the gene matches. Germline loops: CDR1 LNHNV, CDR2 YYDKDF (reference sequence). The full variable domain, with the rest looked up from reference TRBV15 and TRBJ2-3, is DAMVIQNPRYQVTQFGKPVTLSCSQTLNHNVMYWYQQKSSQAPKLLFHYYDKDFNNEADTPDNFQSRRPNTSFCFLDIRSPGLGDTAMYLCATSRGTGGVGTDTQYFGPGTRLTVL.

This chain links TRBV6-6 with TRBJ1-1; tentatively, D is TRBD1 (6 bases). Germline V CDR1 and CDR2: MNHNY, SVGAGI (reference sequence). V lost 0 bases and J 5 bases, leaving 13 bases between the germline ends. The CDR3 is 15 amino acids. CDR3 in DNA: TGTGCCAGCAGTTACTCGATACGGGGGCATACTGAAGCTTTCTTT. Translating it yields CASSYSIRGHTEAFF.

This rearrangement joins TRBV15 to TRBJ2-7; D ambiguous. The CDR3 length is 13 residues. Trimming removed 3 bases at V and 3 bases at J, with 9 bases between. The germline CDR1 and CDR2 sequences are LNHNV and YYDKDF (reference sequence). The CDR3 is CATSRDAYYEQYF. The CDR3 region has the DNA TGTGCCACCAGCAGGGACGCTTACTACGAGCAGTACTTC.

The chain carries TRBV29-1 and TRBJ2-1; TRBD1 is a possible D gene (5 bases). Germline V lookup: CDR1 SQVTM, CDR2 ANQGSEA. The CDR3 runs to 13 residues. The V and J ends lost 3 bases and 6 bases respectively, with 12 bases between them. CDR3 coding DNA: TGCAGCGTTGATGGGCAGGGTGCCAATGAGCAGTTCTTC. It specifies CSVDGQGANEQFF.

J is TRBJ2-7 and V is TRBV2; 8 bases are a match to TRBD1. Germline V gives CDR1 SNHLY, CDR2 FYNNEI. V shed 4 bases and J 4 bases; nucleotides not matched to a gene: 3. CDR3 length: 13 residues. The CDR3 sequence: CASSVQGAYEQYF. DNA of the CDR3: TGTGCCAGCAGTGTTCAGGGGGCTTACGAGCAGTACTTC.

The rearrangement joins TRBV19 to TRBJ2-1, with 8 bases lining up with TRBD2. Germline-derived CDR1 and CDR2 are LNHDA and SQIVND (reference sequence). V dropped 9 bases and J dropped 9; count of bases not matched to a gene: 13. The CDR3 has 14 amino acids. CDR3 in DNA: TGTGCCAGCGGAGCGGGGGCCCATGGGGGTGAGCAGTTCTTC. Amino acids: CASGAGAHGGEQFF.

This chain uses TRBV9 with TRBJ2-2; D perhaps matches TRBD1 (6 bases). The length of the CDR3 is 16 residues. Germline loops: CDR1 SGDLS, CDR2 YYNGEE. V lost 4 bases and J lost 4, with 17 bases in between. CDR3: CASSPGVRSGTGELFF. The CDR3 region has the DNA TGTGCCAGCAGCCCAGGGGTCAGAAGCGGCACCGGGGAGCTGTTTTTT.